The clone carrying this TCR beta chain was counted once. Its matching antigen is unknown. The authors split each subset's genomic DNA evenly across several immunoSEQ plates. 150 to 250 ng DNA, approximately 31,000 T cell genomes, went into each sorted-subset replicate PCR. Assay: immunoSEQ multiplex PCR; the TCRdb copy retains only in-frame clones and omits some. Among 2,500,000 or so clones listed, 80% to 95% were seen once. The data stem from a study of shared clonotypes between healthy human individuals. Study information: Three plates were used per donor for CD4 naive, three for CD4 memory, two for CD8 naive and one for CD8 memory.

In germline, CDR1 is SGHRS, CDR2 YFSETQ. There are 15 residues in the CDR3. V lost 3 bases and J 12 bases, leaving 22 bases between the germline ends. Notes on the study in general: All-four-donor shared clonotypes had higher generation probabilities than non-shared clonotypes did.

The J gene is TRBJ2-1, the V gene TRBV5-1; perhaps D is TRBD1 or TRBD2 (5 bases each). The source of this sequence is a man younger than 35 in good health. Some clones in this sample may be carry-over from other donors' samples. Sequencing was done on a sample of naive CD4+ T cells from PBMCs. Described subset: CD45RA+ positively selected. CDR3 in amino acids: CASSYDESLAGAQFF. CDR3 nucleotide sequence: TGCGCCAGCAGCTACGATGAATCCTTAGCCGGGGCGCAGTTCTTC. The full variable domain, in which reference TRBV5-1 and TRBJ2-1 provide the parts outside the CDR3, is KAGVTQTPRYLIKTRGQQVTLSCSPISGHRSVSWYQQTPGQGLQFLFEYFSETQRNKGNFPGRFSGRQFSNSRSEMNVSTLELGDSALYLCASSYDESLAGAQFFGPGTRLTVL.